These T cell receptor beta chains were read from a single sample in a study of T cells in Graves' hyperthyroidism and ophthalmopathy. A single record per CDR3 protein comes from TCRdb applying MiXCR to the multiplex PCR reads. This sample has 550,000 to 800,000 distinct CDR3 sequences, with approximately 15% found just once. Sequencing was performed on blood. The receptors come from a man aged 45-65 years with Graves' hyperthyroidism. The CDR3 runs from the conserved cysteine through the conserved F or W. Each record gives: V gene, clone size, D gene, J gene, CDR3 DNA, CDR3 protein. D genes are given only for firm matches. Clone size appears in some rows only: once, few, many, or a class for an expanded clone.

V gene: TRBV19; clone size: few; D gene: NA; J gene: TRBJ2-1; CDR3 DNA: TGTGCCAGTAGTATTAGATTGTACAATGAGCAGTTCTTC; CDR3 protein: CASSIRLYNEQFF
V gene: TRBV19; clone size: few; D gene: NA; J gene: TRBJ2-7; CDR3 DNA: TGTGCCAGTAGTATAGCGTTTGGCTACGAGCAGTACTTC; CDR3 protein: CASSIAFGYEQYF
V gene: TRBV6-9; clone size: many; D gene: NA; J gene: TRBJ2-5; CDR3 DNA: TGCGCCAGCAGTTTCGCGGGGAAGCAAGAGACCCAGTACTTC; CDR3 protein: CASSFAGKQETQYF
V gene: TRBV5-1; clone size: NA; D gene: TRBD2; J gene: TRBJ2-2; CDR3 DNA: TGCGCCAGCAGAATCTCCGCTAGCGGGAGGGCCGGGGAGCTGTTTTTT; CDR3 protein: CASRISASGRAGELFF
V gene: TRBV18; clone size: NA; D gene: NA; J gene: TRBJ2-7; CDR3 DNA: TGTGCCAGCTCCAACTTAACGATCTACGAGCAGTACTTC; CDR3 protein: CASSNLTIYEQYF
V gene: TRBV20-1; clone size: many; D gene: TRBD2; J gene: TRBJ2-2; CDR3 DNA: TGCAGTGCCACAGCAACTAGCGGGAGGGCCGGCACCGGGGAGCTGTTTTTT; CDR3 protein: CSATATSGRAGTGELFF
V gene: TRBV7-4; clone size: many; D gene: NA; J gene: TRBJ1-5; CDR3 DNA: TGTGCCAGCAGCTTAGAATCGTCATATAGCAATCAGCCCCAGCATTTT; CDR3 protein: CASSLESSYSNQPQHF
V gene: TRBV7-9; clone size: NA; D gene: TRBD2; J gene: TRBJ2-1; CDR3 DNA: TGTGCCAGCAGGTGGACTAGCGGGGGGAGCTCCTACAATGAGCAGTTCTTC; CDR3 protein: CASRWTSGGSSYNEQFF
V gene: TRBV6-2/TRBV6-3; clone size: NA; D gene: NA; J gene: TRBJ1-5; CDR3 DNA: TGTGCCAGCAGTTACATAGATAGCAATCAGCCCCAGCATTTT; CDR3 protein: CASSYIDSNQPQHF
V gene: TRBV19; clone size: NA; D gene: TRBD2; J gene: TRBJ2-1; CDR3 DNA: TGTGCCAGTAGTATAGCTAGCGGCCCCTACAATGAGCAGTTCTTC; CDR3 protein: CASSIASGPYNEQFF
V gene: TRBV11-2; clone size: many; D gene: NA; J gene: TRBJ2-7; CDR3 DNA: TGTGCCAGCAGCTTAGGCAGGGTCCTGGACAATATCTACGAGCAGTACTTC; CDR3 protein: CASSLGRVLDNIYEQYF
V gene: TRBV29-1; clone size: NA; D gene: NA; J gene: TRBJ1-5; CDR3 DNA: TGCAGCGTTGGTGGGGGCAATCAGCCCCAGCATTTT; CDR3 protein: CSVGGGNQPQHF
V gene: TRBV14; clone size: many; D gene: TRBD1; J gene: TRBJ2-5; CDR3 DNA: TGTGCCAGCAGCCTACTACAGGGGAGAGGGGAGACCCAGTACTTC; CDR3 protein: CASSLLQGRGETQYF
V gene: TRBV20-1; clone size: many; D gene: NA; J gene: TRBJ1-6; CDR3 DNA: TGCAGTGCTAGAGTGGGGGGGGCGAGCTCCTATAATTCACCCCTCCACTTT; CDR3 protein: CSARVGGASSYNSPLHF
V gene: TRBV7-2; clone size: many; D gene: TRBD2; J gene: TRBJ2-1; CDR3 DNA: TGTGCCAGCAGCGGGTCTAGCGGGACCTACAATGAGCAGTTCTTC; CDR3 protein: CASSGSSGTYNEQFF
V gene: TRBV20-1; clone size: many; D gene: TRBD1; J gene: TRBJ1-2; CDR3 DNA: TGCAGTGGTTTACCGGGTGGGACAGGTTTTTACTATGGCTACACCTTC; CDR3 protein: CSGLPGGTGFYYGYTF
V gene: TRBV11-1; clone size: NA; D gene: NA; J gene: TRBJ1-4; CDR3 DNA: TGCGCCAGCAGCCAAGACTTACAGGTTGCAACTAATGAAAAACTGTTTTTT; CDR3 protein: CASSQDLQVATNEKLFF
V gene: TRBV20-1; clone size: few; D gene: NA; J gene: TRBJ2-2; CDR3 DNA: TGCAGTGCTAAAGATCCTACAGGGAATCTCGGGGAGCTGTTTTTT; CDR3 protein: CSAKDPTGNLGELFF
V gene: TRBV18; clone size: NA; D gene: TRBD2; J gene: TRBJ2-7; CDR3 DNA: TGTGCCAGCTCACTGGGACTAGCGGGGGCCTCCTACGAGCAGTACTTC; CDR3 protein: CASSLGLAGASYEQYF
V gene: TRBV5-1; clone size: NA; D gene: NA; J gene: TRBJ1-6; CDR3 DNA: TGCGCCAGCAGCTTGGAAGATGGGAATTCACCCCTCCACTTT; CDR3 protein: CASSLEDGNSPLHF
V gene: TRBV20-1; clone size: NA; D gene: TRBD2; J gene: TRBJ2-7; CDR3 DNA: TGCAGTGCCTACCCGCTGGGGGGAGGGTCCCCCTACGAGCAGTACTTC; CDR3 protein: CSAYPLGGGSPYEQYF
V gene: TRBV30; clone size: NA; D gene: TRBD2; J gene: TRBJ2-7; CDR3 DNA: TGTGCCTGGAATATTGGGACTAGCTGGGGCGAGCAGTACTTC; CDR3 protein: CAWNIGTSWGEQYF
V gene: TRBV9; clone size: NA; D gene: TRBD2; J gene: TRBJ2-3; CDR3 DNA: TGTGCCAGCAGCGTAGCTAGTGGCCTAGCGGCCACAGATACGCAGTATTTT; CDR3 protein: CASSVASGLAATDTQYF
V gene: TRBV6-5; clone size: many; D gene: NA; J gene: TRBJ2-3; CDR3 DNA: TGTGCCAGCAGTTACTCGCGGGAGACAGGCACCTCCCGGGATACGCAGTATTTT; CDR3 protein: CASSYSRETGTSRDTQYF
V gene: TRBV19; clone size: few; D gene: NA; J gene: TRBJ2-7; CDR3 DNA: TGTGCCAGTAGTACTTCCCACTCCTACGAGCAGTACTTC; CDR3 protein: CASSTSHSYEQYF
V gene: TRBV20-1; clone size: many; D gene: NA; J gene: TRBJ1-6; CDR3 DNA: TGCAGTGCTAGTGAGGCCCTAAATTCACCCCTCCACTTT; CDR3 protein: CSASEALNSPLHF